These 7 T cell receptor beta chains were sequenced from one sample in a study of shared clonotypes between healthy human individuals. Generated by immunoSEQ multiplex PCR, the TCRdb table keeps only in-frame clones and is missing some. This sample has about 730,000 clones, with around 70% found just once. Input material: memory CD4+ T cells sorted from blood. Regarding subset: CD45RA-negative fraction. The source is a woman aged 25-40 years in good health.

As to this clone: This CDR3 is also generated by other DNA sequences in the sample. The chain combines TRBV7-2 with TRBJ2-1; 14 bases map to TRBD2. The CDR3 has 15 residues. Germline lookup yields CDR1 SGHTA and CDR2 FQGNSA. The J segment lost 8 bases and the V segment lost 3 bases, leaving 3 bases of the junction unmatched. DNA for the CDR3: TGTGCCAGCAGCTTGGGACTAGCGGGAGTCGATGAGCAGTTCTTC. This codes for CASSLGLAGVDEQFF.

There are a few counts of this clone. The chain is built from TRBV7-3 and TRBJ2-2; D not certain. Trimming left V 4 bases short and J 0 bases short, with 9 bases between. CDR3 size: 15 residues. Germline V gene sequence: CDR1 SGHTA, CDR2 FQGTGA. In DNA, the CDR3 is TGTGCCAGCAGCTCCGTGGGCCCGAACACCGGGGAGCTGTTTTTT. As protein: CASSSVGPNTGELFF. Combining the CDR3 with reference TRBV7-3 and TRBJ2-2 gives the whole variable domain GAGVSQTPSNKVTEKGKYVELRCDPISGHTALYWYRQSLGQGPEFLIYFQGTGAADDSGLPNDRFFAVRPEGSVSTLKIQRTERGDSAVYLCASSSVGPNTGELFFGEGSRLTVL.

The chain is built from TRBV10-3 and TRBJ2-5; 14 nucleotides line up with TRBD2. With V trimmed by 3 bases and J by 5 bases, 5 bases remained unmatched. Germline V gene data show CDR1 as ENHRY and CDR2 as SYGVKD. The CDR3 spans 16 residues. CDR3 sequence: CAISDGTSGRGETQYF. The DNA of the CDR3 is TGTGCCATCAGTGATGGGACTAGCGGGAGAGGTGAGACCCAGTACTTC.

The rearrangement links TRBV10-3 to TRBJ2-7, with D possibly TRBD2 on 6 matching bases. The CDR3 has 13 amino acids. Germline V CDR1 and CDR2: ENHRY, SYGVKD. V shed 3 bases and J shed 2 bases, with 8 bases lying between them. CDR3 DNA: TGTGCCATCAGTGAACGCGGGACCTACGAGCAGTACTTC. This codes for CAISERGTYEQYF.

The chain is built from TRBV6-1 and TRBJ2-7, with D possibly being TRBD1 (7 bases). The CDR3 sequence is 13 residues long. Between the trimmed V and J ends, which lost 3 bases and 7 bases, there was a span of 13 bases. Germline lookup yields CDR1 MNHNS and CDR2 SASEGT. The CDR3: CASSDQGGGEQYF. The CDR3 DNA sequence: TGTGCCAGCAGTGACCAGGGGGGTGGGGAGCAGTACTTC.

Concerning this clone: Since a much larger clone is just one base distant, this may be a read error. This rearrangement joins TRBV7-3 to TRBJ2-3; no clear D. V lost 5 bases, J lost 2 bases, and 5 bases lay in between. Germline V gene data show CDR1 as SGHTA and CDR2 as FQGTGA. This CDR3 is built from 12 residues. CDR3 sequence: CASSAYTDTQYF. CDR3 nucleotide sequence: TGTGCCAGCAGCGCTTACACAGATACGCAGTATTTT.

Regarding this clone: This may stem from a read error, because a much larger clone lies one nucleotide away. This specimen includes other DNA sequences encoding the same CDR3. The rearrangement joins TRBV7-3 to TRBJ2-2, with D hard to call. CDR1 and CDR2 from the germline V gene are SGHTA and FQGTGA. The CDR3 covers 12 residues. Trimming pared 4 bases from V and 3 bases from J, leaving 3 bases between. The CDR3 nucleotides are TGTGCCAGCAGCTCCTACACCGGGGAGCTGTTTTTT. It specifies CASSSYTGELFF.